This TCR beta chain was obtained from a study of OX40 agonist ivuxolimab in advanced cancers. Clones were sequenced by immunoSEQ multiplex PCR, and TCRdb holds only the in-frame ones, with some missing. The repertoire has 45,000 to 65,000 clones, 80% to 90% of them found once; the top ten carry roughly a tenth. Germline values: CDR1 LNHDA, CDR2 SQIVND (reference sequence). Trimming cost V 8 bases and J 0 bases, with 5 bases left between them. This CDR3 region has 11 residues. The genes are TRBV19 and TRBJ2-7, with D perhaps assigned TRBD1 or TRBD2 (5 bases each). The input for sequencing was CD4+ or CD8+ T cells sorted from blood, taken in a trial of the OX40 agonist ivuxolimab. The clonotype comes from an adult with an advanced solid tumor such as melanoma, head and neck, liver or kidney cancer. CDR3 amino acids: CASGTSYEQYF. The CDR3 DNA reads TGTGCCAGTGGGACCTCCTACGAGCAGTACTTC.